These 12 T cell receptor beta chains were sequenced from one sample in a study of T cell clones after liver transplantation. Assay: immunoSEQ multiplex PCR; the TCRdb copy retains only in-frame clones and omits some. The profile shows 60,000 or so clones, 60% to 75% of them singletons. Sequencing used CD4+ T cells from blood, obtained at the 22-month timepoint. These receptors came from a human patient who received a liver transplant. Some T cells here may be from the graft donor.

The gene calls are TRBV14 and TRBJ2-7; 11 nucleotides line up with TRBD2. Germline CDR1 SGHDN, CDR2 FVKESK. CDR3 length: 15 amino acids. V shed 0 bases and J 5 bases; nucleotides not matched to a gene: 3. The DNA for the CDR3 is TGTGCCAGCAGCCAAGAATTAGCGGGGGGGCACGAGCAGTACTTC. It translates to CASSQELAGGHEQYF.

The genes are TRBV28 and TRBJ1-2; D unresolved. The germline V gene has CDR1 MDHEN and CDR2 SYDVKM. V was clipped by 8 bases and J by 4 bases, with 11 bases between them. CDR3 size: 12 residues. Here the CDR3 reads CASSGATYGYTF. CDR3 bases: TGTGCCAGCTCAGGAGCCACCTATGGCTACACCTTC.

This clone was counted between two and nine times. This chain connects TRBV28 to TRBJ1-2; TRBD1 matches 7 bases. The CDR3 covers 12 residues. Germline V gene sequence: CDR1 MDHEN, CDR2 SYDVKM. J gave up 3 bases and V 8 bases, and 3 bases lay outside the gene matches. The CDR3 DNA reads TGTGCCAGCCGACAGGGCGACTATGGCTACACCTTC. This sequence encodes CASRQGDYGYTF.

This chain links TRBV10-3 with TRBJ1-2; 7 nucleotides align to TRBD1. The V gene's germline CDR1 is ENHRY and CDR2 SYGVKD. This CDR3 is built from 13 residues. Trimming removed 6 bases from V and 4 bases from J; junction bases left unmatched: 5. CDR3 in amino acids: CAIRVDRSYGYTF. The CDR3 DNA reads as TGTGCCATCAGGGTGGACAGGTCCTATGGCTACACCTTC.

The rearrangement links TRBV28 to TRBJ1-6; 8 bases are a match to TRBD1. V lost 6 bases to trimming and J lost 9 bases; unmatched junction nucleotides: 10. The CDR3 sequence is 15 residues long. Per germline, CDR1 MDHEN and CDR2 SYDVKM. The CDR3 loop reads CASRSGQGRGSPLHF. DNA of the CDR3: TGTGCCAGCAGATCAGGACAGGGTCGAGGTTCACCCCTCCACTTT.

The V call is TRBV28, the J call TRBJ2-6; D is possibly TRBD1 or TRBD2 (6 bases each). The V gene lost 2 bases and the J gene lost 4 bases, with 9 bases spanning the gap. The germline gives CDR1 MDHEN, CDR2 SYDVKM. This CDR3 region has 15 residues. The DNA of the CDR3 is TGTGCCAGCAGTTTACGGGGGCTCGGGGCCAACGTCCTGACTTTC. This sequence encodes CASSLRGLGANVLTF.

The V call is TRBV20-1, the J call TRBJ2-7; the D gene is possibly TRBD1 (6 bases). With 5 bases removed from V and 12 bases from J, the gap between germline ends came to 17 bases. The CDR3 is 11 residues long. CDR1 and CDR2 (germline): DFQATT, SNEGSKA (reference sequence). CDR3 bases: TGCAGTGCTGGGGGACAAATGAGCCCGTACTTC. It is translated as CSAGGQMSPYF.

This chain uses TRBV5-1 with TRBJ2-7; D tentatively fits TRBD1 or TRBD2 (5 bases each). In germline, CDR1 is SGHRS, CDR2 YFSETQ. V was cut by 0 bases and J by 4 bases, with 11 bases left in between. The length of the CDR3 is 14 residues. The CDR3 is CASSLGSGTYEQYF. CDR3 nucleotides: TGCGCCAGCAGCTTGGGTTCAGGGACGTACGAGCAGTACTTC.

This clone appeared once. The rearrangement uses TRBV15 and TRBJ2-2; 8 bases fit TRBD1. The CDR3 is made up of 16 amino acids. The trim removed 2 bases at V and 0 bases at J, leaving 2 bases unmatched. The germline CDR1 and CDR2 sequences are LNHNV and YYDKDF (reference sequence). CDR3 protein: CATSRQGAPNTGELFF. The CDR3 DNA is TGTGCCACCAGCAGACAGGGGGCCCCGAACACCGGGGAGCTGTTTTTT.

J is TRBJ2-3 and V is TRBV4-1, with 9 bases matching TRBD1. The ends lost 3 bases at V and 8 bases at J; junction bases unmatched: 9. CDR1 and CDR2 from the germline V gene are MGHRA and YSYEKL. This CDR3 comprises 15 residues. In DNA form, the CDR3 reads TGCGCCAGCAGCCAGGGACAGGGTAGTAGTGTTACGCAGTATTTT. Its translation: CASSQGQGSSVTQYF.

V gene TRBV27 combines with J gene TRBJ1-1, with TRBD1 as a possible D gene (5 bases). Germline V gene data show CDR1 as MNHEY and CDR2 as SMNVEV (reference sequence). The CDR3 covers 14 residues. Trimming shortened V by 6 bases and J by 3 bases, and 14 bases separated the two germline ends. CDR3 nucleotides: TGTGCCAGCAGAACCCAGGGAATCCACACTGAAGCTTTCTTT. Its translation: CASRTQGIHTEAFF.

V is TRBV28 and J is TRBJ1-6, with 9 bases fitting TRBD1. Germline V lookup: CDR1 MDHEN, CDR2 SYDVKM. Trimming took 7 bases from V and 8 from J; bases not matched to a gene: 6. The CDR3 totals 14 residues. For the CDR3, the DNA is TGTGCCAGCATAGAACGGACAGGGGATTCACCCCTCCACTTT. Its translation is CASIERTGDSPLHF.